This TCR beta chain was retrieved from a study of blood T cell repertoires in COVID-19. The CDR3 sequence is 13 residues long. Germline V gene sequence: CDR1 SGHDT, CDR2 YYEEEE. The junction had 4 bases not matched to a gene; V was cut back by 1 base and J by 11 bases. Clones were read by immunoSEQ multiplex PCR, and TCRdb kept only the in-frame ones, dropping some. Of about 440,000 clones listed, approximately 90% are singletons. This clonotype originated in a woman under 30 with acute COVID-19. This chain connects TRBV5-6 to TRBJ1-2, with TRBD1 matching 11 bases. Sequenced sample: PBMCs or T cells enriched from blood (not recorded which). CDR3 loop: CASSLWDRGVYTF. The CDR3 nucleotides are TGTGCCAGCAGCTTGTGGGACAGGGGGGTATACACCTTC.